The T cell receptor beta chain under discussion was sequenced for a study of blood T cell repertoires in COVID-19. Germline V gene sequence: CDR1 SNHLY, CDR2 FYNNEI. The CDR3 has 17 residues. After removal of 7 bases from V and 1 base from J, the junction contained 9 bases not matched to a gene. The repertoire was sequenced with immunoSEQ multiplex PCR; TCRdb's copy has only in-frame clones and lacks some. The sample carries just under 350,000 clones, more than 75% recorded once. This TCR was sampled from a woman aged 50 to 60 with COVID-19, enrolled during active disease. The genes are TRBV2 and TRBJ2-1; 11 bases map to TRBD2. The sample was peripheral blood. CDR3 DNA: TGTGCCAGCAAAAAACTAGCGGGAGTTTGGTCCTACAATGAGCAGTTCTTC. Its protein product is CASKKLAGVWSYNEQFF.